This TCR beta chain is drawn from a study of blood T cell repertoires in COVID-19. Study details: T cells, B-cell-depleted T cells, or PBMCs supplied cDNA or gDNA.

This CDR3 spans 14 amino acids. V lost 0 bases, J lost 7 bases, and 13 bases lay in between. CDR1 SGHTA and CDR2 FQGNSA come from the germline V gene. Clones were read by immunoSEQ multiplex PCR, and TCRdb kept only the in-frame ones, dropping some. Altogether 250,000 to 350,000 clones are present, 75% to 90% being singletons, with the ten largest covering 2.1%. The chain combines TRBV7-2 with TRBJ2-7; possible D gene TRBD1, 8 bases. The sample taken for sequencing was peripheral blood. The source is a woman in her twenties or thirties who had recovered from COVID-19. CDR3 nucleotides: TGTGCCAGCAGCTTAGCACAGGGGGGGCTGGAGCAGTACTTC. Its protein is CASSLAQGGLEQYF.